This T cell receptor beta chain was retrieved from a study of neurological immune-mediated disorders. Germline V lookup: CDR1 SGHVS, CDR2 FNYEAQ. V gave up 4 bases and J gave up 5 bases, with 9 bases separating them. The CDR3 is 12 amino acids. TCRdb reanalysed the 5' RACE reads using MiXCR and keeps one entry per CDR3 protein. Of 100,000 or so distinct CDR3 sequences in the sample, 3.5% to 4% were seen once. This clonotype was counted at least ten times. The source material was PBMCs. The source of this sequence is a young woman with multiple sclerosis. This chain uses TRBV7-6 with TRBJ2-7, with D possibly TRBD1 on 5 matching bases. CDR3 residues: CASSSGFNEQYF. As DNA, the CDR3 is TGTGCCAGCAGCTCAGGGTTCAACGAGCAGTACTTC.